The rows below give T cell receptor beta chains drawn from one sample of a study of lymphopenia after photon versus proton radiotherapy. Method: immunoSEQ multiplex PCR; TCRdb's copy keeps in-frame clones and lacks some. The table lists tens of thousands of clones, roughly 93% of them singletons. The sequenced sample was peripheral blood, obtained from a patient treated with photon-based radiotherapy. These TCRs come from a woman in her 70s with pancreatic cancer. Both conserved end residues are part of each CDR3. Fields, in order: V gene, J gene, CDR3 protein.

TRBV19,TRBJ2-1,CASTPTGLYEQFF
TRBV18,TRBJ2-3,CASSSRQESTDTQYF
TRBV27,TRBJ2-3,CASSSRTSGYTNTQYF
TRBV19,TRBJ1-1,CASSIRGGVTEAFF
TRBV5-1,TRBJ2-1,CASSLGIYNEQFF
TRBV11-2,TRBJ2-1,CASRYGRGASYNEQFF
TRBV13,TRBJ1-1,CASSPEPRAENTEAFF
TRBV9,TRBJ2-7,CASSVGSTYEQYF
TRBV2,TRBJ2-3,CASRGRLAGTDTQYF
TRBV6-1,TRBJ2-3,CASMDNALDTQYF
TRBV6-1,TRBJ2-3,CASTEGPQRDTQYF
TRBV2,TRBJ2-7,CASSVDRDTYEQYF
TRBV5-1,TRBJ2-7,CASTPDISGSSYEQYF
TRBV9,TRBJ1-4,CASSPRVSEKLFF
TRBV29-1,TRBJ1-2,CSVEDGYTF
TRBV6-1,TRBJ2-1,CASSVLAGGNEQFF
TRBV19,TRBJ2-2,CASRATGGSTGELFF
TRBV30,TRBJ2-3,CAWASTRLAGADTQYF
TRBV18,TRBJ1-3,CASSRGTAGNTIYF
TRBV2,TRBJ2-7,CASSTSGGSYEQYF
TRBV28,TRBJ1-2,CASSSQIYGYTF
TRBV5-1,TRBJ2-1,CASSLGLAGVYNEQFF
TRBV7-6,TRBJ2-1,CASSLESGGPAEQFF
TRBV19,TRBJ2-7,CASKDDKSSYEQYF
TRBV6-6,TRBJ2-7,CASSYDRVYEQYF
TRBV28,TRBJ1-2,CASSLPQGARSGYTF
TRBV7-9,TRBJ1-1,CASSRLPQGAMVTEAFF
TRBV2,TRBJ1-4,CASSEAQGWNEKLFF